These 17 T cell receptor beta chains originate from one sample sequenced in a study of early T cells in non-severe SARS-CoV-2 infection listed by TCRdb under 2021. Library preparation employed 5' RACE. Sequencing was carried out with a NextSeq 500. TCRdb itself trimmed the public reads at Q25 with fastp, ran MiXCR and retained productive beta chains. Every CDR3 protein is listed once, alongside the most common genes and DNA of its rows. The table for this sample lists roughly 31,000 distinct CDR3 sequences; approximately 4.2% of them were counted only once. Jointly, the top ten make up over 10% of the sample. Sequencing input: whole blood. These receptors were taken from an adult who was a healthcare worker with PCR-confirmed SARS-CoV-2 infection or an uninfected control (not recorded which).

Ten or more counts support this clonotype. The V gene is TRBV5-1, the J gene TRBJ2-3; TRBD2 might be the D (5 bases). Trimming cost V 2 bases and J 0 bases, with 13 bases left between them. CDR1 and CDR2 from the germline V gene are SGHRS and YFSETQ. The CDR3 is 16 residues long. The CDR3 DNA reads as TGCGCCAGCAGCTTAGAGCTAGCAACAAGCACAGATACGCAGTATTTT. Its protein product is CASSLELATSTDTQYF.

In its sample, this clonotype was seen many times. This chain links TRBV6-4 with TRBJ2-2, with D uncertain. Trimming left V 6 bases short and J 5 bases short, with 13 bases between. CDR1 and CDR2 from the germline V gene are MRHNA and SNTAGT. CDR3 length: 14 residues. The CDR3 loop reads CASSSTVGTGELFF. The CDR3 DNA is TGTGCCAGCAGCTCAACGGTAGGGACCGGGGAGCTGTTTTTT.

In its sample, this clonotype was seen many times. The rearrangement links TRBV4-1 to TRBJ1-2; unclear D gene. The V gene's germline CDR1 is MGHRA and CDR2 YSYEKL. This CDR3 has 13 residues. Trimming shortened V by 8 bases and J by 1 base, and 11 bases separated the two germline ends. CDR3 bases: TGCGCCAGCGGACCGGGCCTTAACTATGGCTACACCTTC. This translates into CASGPGLNYGYTF.

There are many counts of this clonotype. The V and J genes are TRBV13 and TRBJ2-5; 10 bases map to TRBD2. The CDR3 contains 16 residues. J gave up 1 base and V 0 bases, and 2 bases lay outside the gene matches. The germline V gene has CDR1 PRHDT and CDR2 FYEKMQ (reference sequence). DNA of the CDR3: TGTGCCAGCAGCTTAGGGAGCGGGAGGGGCCAAGAGACCCAGTACTTC. Its translation: CASSLGSGRGQETQYF.

This clonotype was detected many times. This sequence joins TRBV7-2 and TRBJ2-3, with D perhaps TRBD1 or TRBD2 (5 bases each). CDR1 and CDR2 from the germline V gene are SGHTA and FQGNSA. V shed 3 bases and J shed 4 bases, with 17 bases lying between them. The CDR3 covers 16 residues. The CDR3: CASSFAGTPGADTQYF. DNA for the CDR3: TGTGCCAGCAGCTTTGCCGGGACCCCGGGTGCAGATACGCAGTATTTT.

This clonotype came up many times. This chain links TRBV5-1 with TRBJ2-7, with D perhaps assigned TRBD1 or TRBD2 (5 bases each). V was pared by 4 bases and J by 3 bases, with 17 bases between. This CDR3 spans 15 amino acids. Germline V gene sequence: CDR1 SGHRS, CDR2 YFSETQ. The chain's CDR3 is CASSTSGAGDYEQYF. CDR3 sequence (DNA): TGCGCCAGCAGCACGTCCGGGGCCGGCGACTACGAGCAGTACTTC.

This clonotype was found many times. The V and J genes are TRBV28 and TRBJ2-7; 7 positions match TRBD1. The germline V gene has CDR1 MDHEN and CDR2 SYDVKM. The junction had 9 bases not matched to a gene; V was cut back by 8 bases and J by 2 bases. The CDR3 extends over 14 amino acids. The CDR3 spells CASYPSGQPYEQYF. The CDR3 bases are TGTGCCAGCTACCCGTCGGGACAGCCCTACGAGCAGTACTTC.

This clonotype was seen repeatedly, ten times or more. V gene TRBV5-6 combines with J gene TRBJ2-1; D uncertain. CDR1 SGHDT and CDR2 YYEEEE come from the germline V gene. The CDR3 extends over 15 amino acids. V was clipped by 4 bases and J by 1 base, with 12 bases between them. The CDR3 region is CASSRSIPSYNEQFF. CDR3 in DNA: TGTGCCAGCAGCAGGTCAATACCATCCTACAATGAGCAGTTCTTC.

This clonotype was observed many times. The genes are TRBV29-1 and TRBJ2-7, with a possible D match to TRBD2 (6 bases). The CDR3 has 15 amino acids. V was shortened by 1 base and J by 3 bases, with 16 bases between the two germline ends. CDR1 is SQVTM, CDR2 ANQGSEA, per germline. The CDR3 loop reads CSVEGRRHSGYEQYF. The CDR3, as DNA: TGCAGCGTTGAAGGTCGCCGACATAGCGGCTACGAGCAGTACTTC.

The chain links TRBV5-6 to TRBJ2-7; D possibly corresponds to TRBD1 (6 bases). V lost 0 bases, J lost 2 bases, and 9 bases lay in between. The CDR3 sequence is 14 residues long. Germline CDR1 is SGHDT and CDR2 is YYEEEE. The CDR3 coding sequence is TGTGCCAGCAGCTTGGCACAGGGAACCTACGAGCAGTACTTC. It specifies CASSLAQGTYEQYF.

V is TRBV10-2 and J is TRBJ2-7, with TRBD2 matching 8 bases. This CDR3 is built from 14 residues. CDR1 is WSHSY and CDR2 is SAAADI in the germline V gene. V dropped 6 bases and J dropped 3; count of bases not matched to a gene: 7. The CDR3 region has the DNA TGCGCCAGCAGCCTTAGCGGGACCAACTACGAGCAGTACTTC. It yields the protein CASSLSGTNYEQYF.

This clonotype showed up many times. The rearrangement joins TRBV14 to TRBJ2-3; 10 positions match TRBD1. V gave up 6 bases and J gave up 3 bases; unmatched junction bases: 6. Germline CDR1 and CDR2: SGHDN and FVKESK. This CDR3 is 15 amino acids long. CDR3 in amino acids: CASSRQGAGTDTQYF. In DNA, the CDR3 is TGTGCCAGCAGTCGACAGGGGGCAGGGACAGATACGCAGTATTTT.

The table lists this clonotype with a few counts. This rearrangement joins TRBV24-1 to TRBJ2-1, with D hard to call. Germline V CDR1 and CDR2: KGHDR, SFDVKD. V gave up 9 bases and J gave up 3 bases, with 11 bases separating them. The CDR3 runs to 13 residues. The CDR3 DNA reads TGTGCCACCTCCCCGACCGGCTACAATGAGCAGTTCTTC. Translating it yields CATSPTGYNEQFF.

This clonotype has ten or more counts. This chain connects TRBV29-1 to TRBJ2-5, with D possibly called TRBD1 or TRBD2 (7 bases each). There are 18 residues in the CDR3. Germline V CDR1 and CDR2: SQVTM, ANQGSEA. V was pared by 5 bases and J by 0 bases, with 25 bases between. The CDR3 nucleotides are TGCAGCGTTACGTCGGACGGGGGGCGGGACAGAGACCAAGAGACCCAGTACTTC. The encoded protein is CSVTSDGGRDRDQETQYF.

This clonotype has a count of ten or more. The DNA for the CDR3 is TGCAGTGCTAGTCGTGTGAACACTGAAGCTTTCTTT. Its protein product is CSASRVNTEAFF. The chain is built from TRBV20-1 and TRBJ1-1; no clear D. V dropped 3 bases and J dropped 0 bases, with 5 bases sitting between them. The germline gives CDR1 DFQATT, CDR2 SNEGSKA (reference sequence). The CDR3 contains 12 residues.

This clonotype has ten or more counts. The V call is TRBV28, the J call TRBJ2-7, with D uncertain. The V end lost 6 bases, the J end lost 0 bases, and 9 bases lay between the germline ends. CDR3 length: 13 residues. The germline V gene has CDR1 MDHEN and CDR2 SYDVKM. The CDR3 DNA sequence: TGTGCCAGCAGCTTGGTACACTCCTACGAGCAGTACTTC. Amino acid sequence: CASSLVHSYEQYF.

This clonotype has a count of ten or more. The chain has TRBV6-1 and TRBJ2-7; maybe TRBD1 (5 bases). Trimming removed 5 bases at V and 2 bases at J, with 13 bases between. The germline gives CDR1 MNHNS, CDR2 SASEGT. The CDR3 has 14 residues. CDR3 loop: CASSLRASPYEQYF. The CDR3 DNA reads as TGTGCCAGCAGTCTCAGGGCGTCCCCCTACGAGCAGTACTTC.